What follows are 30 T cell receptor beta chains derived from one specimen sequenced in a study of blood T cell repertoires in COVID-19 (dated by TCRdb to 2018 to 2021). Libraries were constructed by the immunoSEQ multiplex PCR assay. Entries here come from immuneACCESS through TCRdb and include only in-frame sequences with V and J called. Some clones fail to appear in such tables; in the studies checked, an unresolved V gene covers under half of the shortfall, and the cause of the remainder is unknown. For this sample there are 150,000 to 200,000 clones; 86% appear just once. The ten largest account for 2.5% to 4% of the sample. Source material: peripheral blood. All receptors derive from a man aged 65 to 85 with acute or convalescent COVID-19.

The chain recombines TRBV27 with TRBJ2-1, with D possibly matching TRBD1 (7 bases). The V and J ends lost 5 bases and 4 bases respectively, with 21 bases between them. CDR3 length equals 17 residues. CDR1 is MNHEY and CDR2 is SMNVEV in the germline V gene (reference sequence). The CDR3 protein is CASSPAQGGLYYNEQFF. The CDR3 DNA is TGTGCCAGCAGTCCCGCCCAGGGGGGTCTTTATTACAATGAGCAGTTCTTC.

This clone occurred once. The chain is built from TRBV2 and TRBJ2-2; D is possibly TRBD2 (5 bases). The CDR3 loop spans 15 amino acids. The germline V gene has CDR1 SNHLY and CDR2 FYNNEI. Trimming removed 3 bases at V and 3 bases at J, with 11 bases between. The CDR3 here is CASSDEGRYTGELFF. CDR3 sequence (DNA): TGTGCCAGCAGTGATGAGGGCAGGTACACCGGGGAGCTGTTTTTT.

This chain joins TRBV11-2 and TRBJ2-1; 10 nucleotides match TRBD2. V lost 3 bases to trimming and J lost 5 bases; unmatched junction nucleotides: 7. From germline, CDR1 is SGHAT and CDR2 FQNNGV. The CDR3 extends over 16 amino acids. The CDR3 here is CASSFDSGLANNEQFF. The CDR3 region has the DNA TGTGCCAGCAGCTTTGACTCGGGACTAGCGAACAATGAGCAGTTCTTC. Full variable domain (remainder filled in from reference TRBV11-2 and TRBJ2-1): EAGVAQSPRYKIIEKRQSVAFWCNPISGHATLYWYQQILGQGPKLLIQFQNNGVVDDSQLPKDRFSAERLKGVDSTLKIQPAKLEDSAVYLCASSFDSGLANNEQFFGPGTRLTVL.

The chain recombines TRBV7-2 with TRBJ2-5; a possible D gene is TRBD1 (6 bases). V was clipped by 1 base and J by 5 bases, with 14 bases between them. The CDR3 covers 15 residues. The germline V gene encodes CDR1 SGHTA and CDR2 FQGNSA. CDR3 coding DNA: TGTGCCAGCAGCTTAGAGGGCAGGGGATGGGAGACCCAGTACTTC. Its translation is CASSLEGRGWETQYF.

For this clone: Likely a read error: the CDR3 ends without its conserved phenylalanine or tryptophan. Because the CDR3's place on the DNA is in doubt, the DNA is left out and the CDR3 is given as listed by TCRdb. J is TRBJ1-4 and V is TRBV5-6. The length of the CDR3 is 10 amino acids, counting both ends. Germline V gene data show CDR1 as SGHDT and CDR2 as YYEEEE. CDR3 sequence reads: CASSPPGGGS.

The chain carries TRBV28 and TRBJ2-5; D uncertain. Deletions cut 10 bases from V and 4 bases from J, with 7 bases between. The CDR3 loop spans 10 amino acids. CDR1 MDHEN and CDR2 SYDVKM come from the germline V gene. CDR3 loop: CATLRETQYF. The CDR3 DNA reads TGTGCCACCTTGCGAGAGACCCAGTACTTC.

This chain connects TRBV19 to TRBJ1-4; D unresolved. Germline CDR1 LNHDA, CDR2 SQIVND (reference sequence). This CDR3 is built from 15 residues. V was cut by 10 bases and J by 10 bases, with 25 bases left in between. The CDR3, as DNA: TGTGCCACCCAACAAAGGCGGTTTCCCGACGGAAAACTGTTTTTT. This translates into CATQQRRFPDGKLFF.

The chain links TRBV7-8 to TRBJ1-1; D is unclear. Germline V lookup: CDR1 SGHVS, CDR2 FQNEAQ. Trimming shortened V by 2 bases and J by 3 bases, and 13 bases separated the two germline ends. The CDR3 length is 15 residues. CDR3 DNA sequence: TGTGCCAGCAGCTTAATGTCTGGCGGAGACACTGAAGCTTTCTTT. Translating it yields CASSLMSGGDTEAFF.

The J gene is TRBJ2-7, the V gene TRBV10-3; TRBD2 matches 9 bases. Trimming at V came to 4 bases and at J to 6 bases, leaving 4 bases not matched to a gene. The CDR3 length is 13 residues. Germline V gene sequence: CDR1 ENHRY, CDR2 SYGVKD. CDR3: CAISAAGGREQYF. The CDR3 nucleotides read TGTGCCATCAGTGCTGCGGGAGGGCGCGAGCAGTACTTC.

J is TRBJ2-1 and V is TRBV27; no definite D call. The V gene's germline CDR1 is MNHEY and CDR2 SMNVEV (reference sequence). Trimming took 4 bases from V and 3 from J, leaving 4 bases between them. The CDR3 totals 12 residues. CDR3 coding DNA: TGTGCCAGCAGTTCGTACTACAATGAGCAGTTCTTC. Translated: CASSSYYNEQFF.

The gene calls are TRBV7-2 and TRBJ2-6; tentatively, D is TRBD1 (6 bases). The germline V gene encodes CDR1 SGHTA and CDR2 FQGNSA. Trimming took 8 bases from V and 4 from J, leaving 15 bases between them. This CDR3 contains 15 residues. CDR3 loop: CASLVGGWGANVLTF. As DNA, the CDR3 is TGTGCCAGCCTCGTAGGGGGTTGGGGGGCCAACGTCCTGACTTTC. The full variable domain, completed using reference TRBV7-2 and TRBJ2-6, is GAGVSQSPSNKVTEKGKDVELRCDPISGHTALYWYRQSLGQGLEFLIYFQGNSAPDKSGLPSDRFSAERTGGSVSTLTIQRTQQEDSAVYLCASLVGGWGANVLTFGAGSRLTVL.

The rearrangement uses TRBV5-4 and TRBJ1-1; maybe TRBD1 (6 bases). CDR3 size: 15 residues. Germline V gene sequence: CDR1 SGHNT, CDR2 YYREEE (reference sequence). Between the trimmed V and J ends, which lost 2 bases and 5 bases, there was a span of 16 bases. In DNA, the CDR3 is TGTGCCAGCAGCTTAACGGGGGGCGGAATAACTGAAGCTTTCTTT. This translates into CASSLTGGGITEAFF.

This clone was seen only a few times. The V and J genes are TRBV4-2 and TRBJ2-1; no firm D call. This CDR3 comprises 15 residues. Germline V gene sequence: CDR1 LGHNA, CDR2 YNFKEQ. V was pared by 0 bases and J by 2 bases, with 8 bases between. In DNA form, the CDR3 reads TGTGCCAGCAGCCAAGATGGCGGCACCTACAATGAGCAGTTCTTC. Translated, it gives CASSQDGGTYNEQFF.

CDR3 bases: TGTGCCAGCAGCCAAGATCGGACAGGGGCCCAGTACTTC. Its protein is CASSQDRTGAQYF. The chain joins TRBV3-1 (or the pseudogene TRBV3-2) to TRBJ2-5; TRBD1 aligns across 9 bases. CDR1 LGHDT and CDR2 YNNKEL come from the germline V gene (reference sequence). V lost 0 bases to trimming and J lost 9 bases; unmatched junction nucleotides: 2. The CDR3 extends over 13 amino acids.

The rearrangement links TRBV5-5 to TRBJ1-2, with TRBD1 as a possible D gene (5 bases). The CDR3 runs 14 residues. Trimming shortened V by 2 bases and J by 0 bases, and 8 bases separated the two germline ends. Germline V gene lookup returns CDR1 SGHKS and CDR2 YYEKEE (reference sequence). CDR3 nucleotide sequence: TGTGCCAGCAGCTTTGACAGTTCTAACTATGGCTACACCTTC. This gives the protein CASSFDSSNYGYTF.

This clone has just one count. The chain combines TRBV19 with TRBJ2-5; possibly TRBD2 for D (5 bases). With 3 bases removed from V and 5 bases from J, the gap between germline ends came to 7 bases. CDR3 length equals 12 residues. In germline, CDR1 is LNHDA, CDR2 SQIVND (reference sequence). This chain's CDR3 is CASSIGVETQYF. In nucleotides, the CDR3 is TGTGCCAGTAGTATCGGGGTGGAGACCCAGTACTTC.

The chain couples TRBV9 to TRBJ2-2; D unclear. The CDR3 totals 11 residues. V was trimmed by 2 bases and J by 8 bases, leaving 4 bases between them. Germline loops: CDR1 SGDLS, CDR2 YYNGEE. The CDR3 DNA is TGTGCCAGCAGCGTTTCTGGGGAGCTGTTTTTT. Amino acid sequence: CASSVSGELFF.

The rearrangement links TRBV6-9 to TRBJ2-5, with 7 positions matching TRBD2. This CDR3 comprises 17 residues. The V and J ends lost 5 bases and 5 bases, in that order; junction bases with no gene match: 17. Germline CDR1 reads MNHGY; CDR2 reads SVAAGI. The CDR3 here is CASSPLGKRGGWETQYF. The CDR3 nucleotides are TGTGCCAGCAGTCCGCTGGGTAAGCGGGGCGGGTGGGAGACCCAGTACTTC.

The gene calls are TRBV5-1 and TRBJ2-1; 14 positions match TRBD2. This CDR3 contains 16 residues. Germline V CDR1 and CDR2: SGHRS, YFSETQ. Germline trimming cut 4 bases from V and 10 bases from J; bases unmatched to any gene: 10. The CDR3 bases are TGCGCCAGCAGCGGCGGGACTAGCGGGAGAGTCTGGGAGCAGTTCTTC. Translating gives CASSGGTSGRVWEQFF.

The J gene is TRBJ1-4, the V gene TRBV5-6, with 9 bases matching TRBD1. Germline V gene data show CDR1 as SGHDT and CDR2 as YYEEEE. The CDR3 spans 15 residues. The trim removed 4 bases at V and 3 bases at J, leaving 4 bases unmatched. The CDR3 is CASSDRGRANEKLFF. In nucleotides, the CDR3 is TGTGCCAGCAGCGACAGGGGGAGAGCTAATGAAAAACTGTTTTTT.

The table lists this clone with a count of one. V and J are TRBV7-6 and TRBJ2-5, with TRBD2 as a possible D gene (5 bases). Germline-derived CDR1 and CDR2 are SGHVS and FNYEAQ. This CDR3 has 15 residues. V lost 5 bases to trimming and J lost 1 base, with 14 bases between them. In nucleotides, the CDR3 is TGTGCCAGCAGCCCCCCCCCACTAGGCCAAGAGACCCAGTACTTC. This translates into CASSPPPLGQETQYF. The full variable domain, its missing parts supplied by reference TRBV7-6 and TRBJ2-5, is GAGVSQSPRYKVTKRGQDVALRCDPISGHVSLYWYRQALGQGPEFLTYFNYEAQQDKSGLPNDRFSAERPEGSISTLTIQRTEQRDSAMYRCASSPPPLGQETQYFGPGTRLLVL.

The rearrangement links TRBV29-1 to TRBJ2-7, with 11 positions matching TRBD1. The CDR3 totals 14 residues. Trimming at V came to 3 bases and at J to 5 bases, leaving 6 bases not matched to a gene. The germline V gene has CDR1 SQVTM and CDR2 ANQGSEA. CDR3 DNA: TGCAGCGTTGAGTTAGGGACAGGGGGACACGAGCAGTACTTC. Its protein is CSVELGTGGHEQYF.

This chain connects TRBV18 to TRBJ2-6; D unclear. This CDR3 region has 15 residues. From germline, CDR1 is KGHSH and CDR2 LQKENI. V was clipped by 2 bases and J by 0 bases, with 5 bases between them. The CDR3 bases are TGTGCCAGCTCACCAATTCACTCTGGGGCCAACGTCCTGACTTTC. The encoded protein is CASSPIHSGANVLTF.

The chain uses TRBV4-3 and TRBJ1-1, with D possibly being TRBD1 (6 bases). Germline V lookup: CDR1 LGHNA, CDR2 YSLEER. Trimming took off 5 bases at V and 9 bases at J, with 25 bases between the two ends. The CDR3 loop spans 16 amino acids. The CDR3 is CASSYGGPNVGGKAFF. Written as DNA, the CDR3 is TGCGCCAGCAGCTACGGGGGGCCAAACGTAGGGGGGAAAGCTTTCTTT.

CDR3 sequence (DNA): TGTGCCAGCAGTTTAGACTACACCGGGGAGCTGTTTTTT. The encoded protein is CASSLDYTGELFF. V is TRBV28 and J is TRBJ2-2; D call uncertain. Germline-derived CDR1 and CDR2 are MDHEN and SYDVKM. The CDR3 sequence is 13 residues long. V lost 2 bases and J lost 3, with 4 bases in between.

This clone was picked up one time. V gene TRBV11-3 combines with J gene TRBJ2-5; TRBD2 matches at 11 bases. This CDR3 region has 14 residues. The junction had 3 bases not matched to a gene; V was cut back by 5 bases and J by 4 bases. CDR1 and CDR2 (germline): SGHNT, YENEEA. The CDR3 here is CASSRLAGGETQYF. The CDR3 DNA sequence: TGTGCCAGCAGCAGGCTAGCGGGAGGAGAGACCCAGTACTTC.

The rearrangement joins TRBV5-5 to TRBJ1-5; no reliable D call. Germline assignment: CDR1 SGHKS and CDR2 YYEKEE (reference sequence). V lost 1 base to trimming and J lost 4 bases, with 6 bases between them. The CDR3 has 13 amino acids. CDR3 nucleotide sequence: TGTGCCAGCAGCTTGAGAGAGAATCAGCCCCAGCATTTT. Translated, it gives CASSLRENQPQHF.

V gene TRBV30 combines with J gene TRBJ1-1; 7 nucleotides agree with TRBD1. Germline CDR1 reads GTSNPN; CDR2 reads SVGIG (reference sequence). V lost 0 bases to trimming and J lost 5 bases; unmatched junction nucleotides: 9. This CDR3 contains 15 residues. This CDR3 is CAWSVRGTDRTEAFF. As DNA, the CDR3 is TGTGCCTGGAGTGTAAGGGGGACAGATCGGACTGAAGCTTTCTTT.

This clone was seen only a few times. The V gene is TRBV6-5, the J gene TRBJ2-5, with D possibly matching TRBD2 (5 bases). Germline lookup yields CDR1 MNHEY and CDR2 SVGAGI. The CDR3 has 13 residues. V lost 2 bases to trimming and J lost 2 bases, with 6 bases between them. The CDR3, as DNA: TGTGCCAGCAGTTACCCGGGGCAAGAGACCCAGTACTTC. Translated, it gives CASSYPGQETQYF.

The CDR3 DNA reads TGCGCCAGCAGCAGAAGTGTCGGAGGCACTGAAGCTTTCTTT. As protein: CASSRSVGGTEAFF. The chain employs TRBV5-1 and TRBJ1-1, with D hard to call. The CDR3 has 14 amino acids. V lost 4 bases and J lost 4, with 14 bases in between. Germline V CDR1 and CDR2: SGHRS, YFSETQ.